This T cell receptor (beta chain) was captured in a study of shared clonotypes between healthy human individuals. For unsorted PBMC, 300 ng DNA per replicate equaled tens of thousands of T cell genomes. Original processing notes: Junction-only sequences without quality scores came from ImmunoSEQ, so filtering differed. Only in-frame clones appear in the TCRdb table, and some are missing; sequencing was by immunoSEQ multiplex PCR. The V and J calls and clone size were taken over from that table, and D and trimming were inferred from the DNA. The table lists fewer than 550,000 clones, 60% to 80% of them singletons. For unsorted samples, genomic DNA was extracted from tens of millions of PBMCs. The V end was cut by 5 bases, the J end by 1 base, with 11 bases between. Germline assignment: CDR1 SEHNR and CDR2 FQNEAQ (reference sequence). This CDR3 comprises 14 residues.

Sequencing was carried out using PBMCs. The chain recombines TRBV7-9 with TRBJ1-2; tentatively, D is TRBD1 (6 bases). This clonotype was sampled from a woman aged 40 to 50 in good health. Some clones in this sample may be carry-over from other donors' samples. CDR3 amino acids: CASSRTGINYGYTF. The CDR3 DNA reads TGTGCCAGCAGCCGAACAGGGATTAACTATGGCTACACCTTC.